This entry features one T cell receptor beta chain sequence. High-throughput TCR beta sequencing covered peripheral CD8+ and CD4+ T cells. While serving as controls, healthy donors were matched for age and sex. It was negative isolation that provided the CD8+ and CD4+ T cells, whereas TEMRA cells were enriched by FACS. RNA totalling roughly 0.45 to 1 ug underwent reverse transcription with random hexamers. Amplification of TCR beta CDR3 spanned 54 Vbeta and 13 Jbeta via immunoSEQ multiplex PCR. TCRdb recomputed calls from the immunoSEQ multiplex PCR reads with MiXCR, one row per CDR3 protein. The sample includes tens of thousands of distinct CDR3 sequences, 90% to 95% of them seen just once. This specimen belongs to a study of CD8 T cells in Susac syndrome. The sequence was obtained from a human donor in good health. Sequencing was carried out using CD8+ T cells from PBMCs.

CDR3 sequence (DNA): TGTGCCAGCAGCGTAGGAGGGGGCCTTTTGAGCAATCAGCCCCAGCATTTT. It codes for CASSVGGGLLSNQPQHF. The chain combines TRBV9 with TRBJ1-5; 7 bases fit TRBD1. The junction had 7 bases not matched to a gene; V was cut back by 0 bases and J by 1 base. This CDR3 has 17 residues. Per germline, CDR1 SGDLS and CDR2 YYNGEE. Full variable domain (missing parts from reference TRBV9 and TRBJ1-5): DSGVTQTPKHLITATGQRVTLRCSPRSGDLSVYWYQQSLDQGLQFLIQYYNGEERAKGNILERFSAQQFPDLHSELNLSSLELGDSALYFCASSVGGGLLSNQPQHFGDGTRLSIL.